These 28 T cell receptor beta chains originate from one sample sequenced in a study of blood T cell repertoires in COVID-19. Profiled with immunoSEQ multiplex PCR; TCRdb holds only in-frame clones, not every one. The data hold tens of thousands of clones, with around nine tenths observed a single time. The specimen was peripheral blood. The receptors come from a woman aged 55-70 years with COVID-19, enrolled during active disease.

The DNA of the CDR3 is TGTGCCAGCAGCCGACAGTGGCCGGCCCCCGAGCAGTACTTC. This translates into CASSRQWPAPEQYF. This sequence joins TRBV6-5 and TRBJ2-7; perhaps TRBD1 as D (5 bases). The CDR3 is made up of 14 amino acids. The V gene lost 6 bases and the J gene lost 6 bases, with 18 bases spanning the gap. CDR1 is MNHEY, CDR2 SVGAGI, per germline.

The table lists this clone with a count of one. The gene calls are TRBV28 and TRBJ1-5; 7 bases are shared with TRBD1. V trimming: 6 bases; J trimming: 2 bases; junction bases outside the gene matches: 7. The length of the CDR3 is 15 residues. Germline values: CDR1 MDHEN, CDR2 SYDVKM. CDR3 residues: CASRTTGEGNQPQHF. The CDR3, as DNA: TGTGCCAGCAGGACTACAGGGGAAGGCAATCAGCCCCAGCATTTT.

The rearrangement joins TRBV15 to TRBJ2-6, with D perhaps matching TRBD2 (5 bases). The CDR3 has 16 residues. The V end was cut by 0 bases, the J end by 2 bases, with 8 bases between. Germline CDR1 and CDR2: LNHNV and YYDKDF (reference sequence). The CDR3 protein is CATSRDPGTGANVLTF. The CDR3 bases are TGTGCCACCAGCAGAGATCCGGGGACTGGGGCCAACGTCCTGACTTTC. Filled out from reference TRBV15 and TRBJ2-6, the complete variable domain reads DAMVIQNPRYQVTQFGKPVTLSCSQTLNHNVMYWYQQKSSQAPKLLFHYYDKDFNNEADTPDNFQSRRPNTSFCFLDIRSPGLGDTAMYLCATSRDPGTGANVLTFGAGSRLTVL.

The rearrangement joins TRBV27 to TRBJ1-3; TRBD1 agrees at 11 bases. V trimming: 6 bases; J trimming: 5 bases; junction bases outside the gene matches: 6. There are 15 residues in the CDR3. Germline V gene lookup returns CDR1 MNHEY and CDR2 SMNVEV (reference sequence). This CDR3 is CASSLGQGERNTIYF. The CDR3, as DNA: TGTGCCAGCAGCCTGGGACAGGGGGAGAGAAACACCATATATTTT.

This clone was picked up a small number of times. V and J are TRBV6-5 and TRBJ2-7, with unresolved D. This CDR3 comprises 14 residues. V was shortened by 5 bases and J by 6 bases, with 17 bases between the two germline ends. The germline CDR1 and CDR2 sequences are MNHEY and SVGAGI. The CDR3 DNA sequence: TGTGCCAGCAGTCCTCTTTTTGGGCGCGTCGAGCAGTACTTC. The encoded protein is CASSPLFGRVEQYF.

The chain recombines TRBV30 with TRBJ1-1; possibly TRBD1 for D (6 bases). Germline values: CDR1 GTSNPN, CDR2 SVGIG (reference sequence). CDR3 size: 13 residues. Trimming cost V 2 bases and J 5 bases, with 12 bases left between them. CDR3 amino acids: CAWSSTGRTEAFF. The CDR3 DNA reads TGTGCCTGGAGTTCAACAGGGCGTACTGAAGCTTTCTTT.

The chain uses TRBV6-1 and TRBJ2-7; 12 nucleotides align to TRBD2. Germline V gene sequence: CDR1 MNHNS, CDR2 SASEGT. J gave up 3 bases and V 2 bases, and 5 bases lay outside the gene matches. The CDR3 runs to 16 residues. Here the CDR3 reads CASSEWASGRDYEQYF. The CDR3 bases are TGTGCCAGCAGTGAATGGGCTAGCGGGAGGGACTACGAGCAGTACTTC.

This chain uses TRBV19 with TRBJ1-5; 8 nucleotides agree with TRBD1. The CDR3 loop spans 15 amino acids. Trimming removed 3 bases from V and 7 bases from J; junction bases left unmatched: 8. Germline lookup yields CDR1 LNHDA and CDR2 SQIVND (reference sequence). The chain's CDR3 is CASSMGRGRGQPQHF. Written as DNA, the CDR3 is TGTGCCAGTAGTATGGGCAGGGGGCGAGGACAGCCCCAGCATTTT.

V is TRBV30 and J is TRBJ2-1; 11 bases agree with TRBD2. CDR1 GTSNPN and CDR2 SVGIG come from the germline V gene (reference sequence). The trim removed 3 bases at V and 5 bases at J, leaving 9 bases unmatched. The CDR3 consists of 16 residues. For the CDR3, the DNA is TGTGCCTGGAGCCAAGGGCTAGCGGGAGGCAACAATGAGCAGTTCTTC. Translating it yields CAWSQGLAGGNNEQFF.

In nucleotides, the CDR3 is TGTGCCAGCAGCTCCCCGGGTGAGCAGTTCTTC. Amino acid sequence: CASSSPGEQFF. The chain carries TRBV16 and TRBJ2-1; D gene uncertain. This CDR3 spans 11 amino acids. The ends were cut back, 5 bases at V and 9 bases at J, with 8 bases in the middle. The germline gives CDR1 KGHSY, CDR2 FQNENV.

CDR3 protein: CASSFSAASGRTNTGELFF. Written as DNA, the CDR3 is TGTGCCAGCAGCTTTAGCGCGGCTAGCGGGAGGACGAACACCGGGGAGCTGTTTTTT. This chain uses TRBV5-6 with TRBJ2-2; 11 bases are shared with TRBD2. J was trimmed by 0 bases and V by 2 bases; bases with no gene match: 9. CDR1 and CDR2 (germline): SGHDT, YYEEEE. This CDR3 has 19 amino acids.

This chain connects TRBV29-1 to TRBJ1-1; no reliable D call. The CDR3 totals 10 residues. The germline V and J ends were trimmed by 2 bases and 7 bases, with 5 bases remaining between them. Germline V gene sequence: CDR1 SQVTM, CDR2 ANQGSEA. The CDR3, as DNA: TGCAGCGTTGAACAGGTTGAAGCTTTCTTT. Protein product: CSVEQVEAFF.

The chain joins TRBV27 to TRBJ1-1; tentative D call: TRBD1 (6 bases). The V gene's germline CDR1 is MNHEY and CDR2 SMNVEV (reference sequence). This CDR3 is built from 12 residues. V lost 5 bases and J lost 10, with 14 bases in between. The CDR3 DNA reads TGTGCCAGCAGTCCATTACAGGGACGAGCTTTCTTT. Translating gives CASSPLQGRAFF.

The genes are TRBV18 and TRBJ2-7; TRBD1 is a possible D gene (6 bases). CDR3 length: 17 residues. V was pared by 1 base and J by 0 bases, with 16 bases between. In germline, CDR1 is KGHSH, CDR2 LQKENI. The CDR3 sequence: CASSPREPGQNSYEQYF. In DNA form, the CDR3 reads TGTGCCAGCTCACCACGAGAGCCGGGACAAAACTCCTACGAGCAGTACTTC.

V and J are TRBV5-1 and TRBJ2-5; 12 bases are a match to TRBD1. With 4 bases clipped from V and 5 bases from J, the junction kept 15 bases outside the gene matches. The CDR3 has 18 residues. The germline gives CDR1 SGHRS, CDR2 YFSETQ. The CDR3 nucleotides read TGCGCCAGCAGCACCGGGACAGGGGGCAATCATTTCGTGGAGACCCAGTACTTC. Its translation: CASSTGTGGNHFVETQYF.

This rearrangement joins TRBV7-8 to TRBJ2-5; D remains ambiguous. Germline values: CDR1 SGHVS, CDR2 FQNEAQ. CDR3 length: 13 amino acids. Trimming removed 8 bases at V and 2 bases at J, with 12 bases between. The DNA of the CDR3 is TGTGCCAGCCGCCGCCGGGTACAAGAGACCCAGTACTTC. Residues: CASRRRVQETQYF. Full variable domain (missing parts from reference TRBV7-8 and TRBJ2-5): GAGVSQSPRYKVAKRGQDVALRCDPISGHVSLFWYQQALGQGPEFLTYFQNEAQLDKSGLPSDRFFAERPEGSVSTLKIQRTQQEDSAVYLCASRRRVQETQYFGPGTRLLVL.

This clone is a singleton in its sample. The chain uses TRBV5-6 and TRBJ2-3; TRBD2 is a possible D gene (6 bases). CDR3 length: 13 amino acids. V was pared by 2 bases and J by 5 bases, with 9 bases between. The germline V gene encodes CDR1 SGHDT and CDR2 YYEEEE. CDR3 in amino acids: CASSFFSGDTQYF. The CDR3 DNA sequence: TGTGCCAGCAGCTTCTTTAGCGGAGATACGCAGTATTTT.

The J gene is TRBJ2-1, the V gene TRBV24-1; 7 bases align to TRBD2. Trimming at V came to 4 bases and at J to 6 bases, leaving 11 bases not matched to a gene. In germline, CDR1 is KGHDR, CDR2 SFDVKD. There are 16 residues in the CDR3. As DNA, the CDR3 is TGTGCCACCAGTGACCCGAGTGGCGGGAGTATCAATGAGCAGTTCTTC. Translating gives CATSDPSGGSINEQFF.

A remark on this clone: Compared with germline, one end of the junction differs, possibly owing to a read error. The rearrangement uses TRBV7-8 and TRBJ2-7; TRBD2 might be the D (7 bases). CDR1 and CDR2 from the germline V gene are SGHVS and FQNEAQ. CDR3 length: 17 amino acids. The CDR3 protein is CASSLGGGGSSSFEQYF. CDR3 DNA sequence: TGTGCCAGCAGCTTAGGGGGGGGCGGGAGTTCATCCTTCGAGCAGTACTTC.

Comment on this clone: This sample also contains other DNA sequences that code for the same CDR3. The rearrangement uses TRBV6-5 and TRBJ1-2; 10 bases are shared with TRBD1. V shed 2 bases and J 2 bases; nucleotides not matched to a gene: 5. Germline loops: CDR1 MNHEY, CDR2 SVGAGI. The CDR3 sequence is 16 residues long. In DNA, the CDR3 is TGTGCCAGCAGTTACATCCGGACAGGGGGGAACTATGGCTACACCTTC. Residues: CASSYIRTGGNYGYTF.

The CDR3 loop is CASSPSGAGARAFF. CDR3 coding DNA: TGTGCCAGCAGCCCGAGCGGGGCGGGGGCGCGGGCTTTCTTT. The genes are TRBV7-3 and TRBJ1-1; tentatively, D is TRBD1 (6 bases). This CDR3 contains 14 residues. CDR1 and CDR2 from the germline V gene are SGHTA and FQGTGA. Trimming took off 5 bases at V and 11 bases at J, with 21 bases between the two ends.

CDR3 sequence reads: CATTLAAVYNEQFF. In nucleotides, the CDR3 is TGTGCCACCACACTAGCGGCGGTTTACAATGAGCAGTTCTTC. This chain connects TRBV7-8 to TRBJ2-1; 8 nucleotides agree with TRBD2. V gave up 10 bases and J gave up 4 bases; unmatched junction bases: 9. The CDR3 is 14 residues long. Germline V gene lookup returns CDR1 SGHVS and CDR2 FQNEAQ.

This sequence joins TRBV4-1 and TRBJ2-1, with a weak D call TRBD2 (6 bases). The CDR3 covers 16 residues. Germline V gives CDR1 MGHRA, CDR2 YSYEKL. V lost 4 bases, J lost 0 bases, and 13 bases lay in between. The CDR3 region is CASSREDGSSYNEQFF. The CDR3 nucleotides read TGCGCCAGCAGCCGAGAGGACGGGAGCTCCTACAATGAGCAGTTCTTC.

This chain links TRBV11-2 with TRBJ2-2, with 7 bases that match TRBD2. The CDR3 loop spans 16 amino acids. Losses at the gene ends were 5 bases for V and 8 bases for J; bases not matched to a gene: 14. The germline CDR1 and CDR2 sequences are SGHAT and FQNNGV. As DNA, the CDR3 is TGTGCCAGCAGCCCTAACTTGGGACTACCCTGGGGGGAGCTGTTTTTT. Amino acid sequence: CASSPNLGLPWGELFF.

The V call is TRBV3-1 (or the pseudogene TRBV3-2), the J call TRBJ2-5; the D gene is possibly TRBD1 (6 bases). The CDR3 length is 14 residues. V was pared by 3 bases and J by 6 bases, with 14 bases between. Germline lookup yields CDR1 LGHDT and CDR2 YNNKEL (reference sequence). CDR3 amino acids: CASSQSRDIQTQYF. DNA of the CDR3: TGTGCCAGCAGCCAGTCCCGGGACATTCAGACCCAGTACTTC.

This chain connects TRBV11-3 to TRBJ2-3; D gene unclear. The V gene lost 3 bases and the J gene lost 4 bases, with 8 bases spanning the gap. CDR1 is SGHNT, CDR2 YENEEA, per germline. The CDR3 consists of 13 residues. The CDR3 DNA reads TGTGCCAGCAGCTTGCGCGACTCAGATACGCAGTATTTT. Amino acids: CASSLRDSDTQYF.

The chain is built from TRBV11-2 and TRBJ2-7, with TRBD1 matching over 9 bases. This CDR3 has 13 amino acids. V lost 5 bases to trimming and J lost 6 bases; unmatched junction nucleotides: 5. CDR1 is SGHAT, CDR2 FQNNGV, per germline. The CDR3 DNA follows: TGTGCCAGCAGCCCCCTGGGACAGGGCGAGCAGTACTTC. It specifies CASSPLGQGEQYF. Drawing the rest from reference TRBV11-2 and TRBJ2-7, the complete variable domain is EAGVAQSPRYKIIEKRQSVAFWCNPISGHATLYWYQQILGQGPKLLIQFQNNGVVDDSQLPKDRFSAERLKGVDSTLKIQPAKLEDSAVYLCASSPLGQGEQYFGPGTRLTVT.

This chain joins TRBV5-4 and TRBJ2-1, with TRBD2 matching over 10 bases. The V segment lost 3 bases and the J segment 5 bases; nucleotides outside the gene matches: 5. CDR1 is SGHNT and CDR2 is YYREEE in the germline V gene (reference sequence). This CDR3 region has 15 residues. CDR3 region: CASSSSGRGDNEQFF. DNA for the CDR3: TGTGCCAGCAGCTCGAGCGGGAGGGGTGACAATGAGCAGTTCTTC.